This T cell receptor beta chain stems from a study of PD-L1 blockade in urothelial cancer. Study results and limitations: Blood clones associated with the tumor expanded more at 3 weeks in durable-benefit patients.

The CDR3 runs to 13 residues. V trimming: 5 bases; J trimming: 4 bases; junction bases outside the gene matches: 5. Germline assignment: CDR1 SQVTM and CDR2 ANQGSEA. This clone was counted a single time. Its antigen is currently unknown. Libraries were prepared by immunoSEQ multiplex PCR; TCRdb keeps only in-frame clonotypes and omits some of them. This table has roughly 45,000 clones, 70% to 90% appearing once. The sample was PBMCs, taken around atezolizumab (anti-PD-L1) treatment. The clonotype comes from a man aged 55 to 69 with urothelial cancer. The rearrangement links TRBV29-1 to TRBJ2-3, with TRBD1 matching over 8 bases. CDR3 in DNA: TGCAGCGTTCAGACAGGGGTGGCAGATACGCAGTATTTT. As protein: CSVQTGVADTQYF.